What follows are 22 T cell receptor beta chains derived from one specimen sequenced in a study of cytomegalovirus exposure and HLA in healthy donors. The PCR made use of 60 Vbeta and 13 Jbeta primers. Assay used: immunoSEQ multiplex PCR; TCRdb lists only in-frame clones, some missing. Of 150,000 or so clones listed, 80% were seen once; the top ten hold 2% to 3%. The sample was PBMCs. The origin of the receptors is a man between 50 and 59 years old in good health and CMV-seronegative.

The genes are TRBV11-3 and TRBJ2-1; 8 bases are a match to TRBD2. The germline V gene has CDR1 SGHNT and CDR2 YENEEA. The CDR3 has 16 amino acids. With V trimmed by 0 bases and J by 7 bases, 8 bases remained unmatched. The CDR3 loop reads CASSLDLAGPGNEQFF. In nucleotides, the CDR3 is TGTGCCAGCAGCTTAGATTTAGCGGGGCCTGGGAATGAGCAGTTCTTC. Full variable domain (rest looked up from reference TRBV11-3 and TRBJ2-1): EAGVVQSPRYKIIEKKQPVAFWCNPISGHNTLYWYLQNLGQGPELLIRYENEEAVDDSQLPKDRFSAERLKGVDSTLKIQPAELGDSAVYLCASSLDLAGPGNEQFFGPGTRLTVL.

CDR3 coding DNA: TGTGCTAGTGGTTCCGGCGTTGGACATATCAATCAGCCCCAGCATTTT. This encodes CASGSGVGHINQPQHF. V is TRBV12-5 and J is TRBJ1-5, with D possibly being TRBD1 (5 bases). The V end lost 4 bases, the J end lost 3 bases, and 16 bases lay between the germline ends. The CDR3 covers 16 residues. Germline V gene lookup returns CDR1 LGHNT and CDR2 FRNRAP.

The J gene is TRBJ2-7, the V gene TRBV4-1; no clear D gene. The CDR3 extends over 13 amino acids. The germline gives CDR1 MGHRA, CDR2 YSYEKL. The germline V and J ends were trimmed by 0 bases and 7 bases, with 10 bases remaining between them. CDR3 in DNA: TGCGCCAGCAGCCAAGATCGGAGTTTGGAGCAGTACTTC. It translates to CASSQDRSLEQYF.

This chain links TRBV2 with TRBJ2-1; no reliable D call. This CDR3 has 13 residues. Trimming removed 5 bases from V and 4 bases from J, with 9 bases in between. CDR1 is SNHLY, CDR2 FYNNEI, per germline. CDR3 bases: TGTGCCAGCAGTTCTATGGAGTACAATGAGCAGTTCTTC. This sequence encodes CASSSMEYNEQFF.

The chain uses TRBV5-1 and TRBJ1-3, with a weak D call TRBD1 (5 bases). In germline, CDR1 is SGHRS, CDR2 YFSETQ. V was pared by 3 bases and J by 7 bases, with 11 bases between. The CDR3 is 13 amino acids. The CDR3 bases are TGCGCCAGCAGCTCGGCGGGGGATAACACCATATATTTT. Its translation is CASSSAGDNTIYF.

The rearrangement joins TRBV29-1 to TRBJ2-3; maybe TRBD2 (7 bases). Deletions cut 7 bases from V and 3 bases from J, with 17 bases between. Germline lookup yields CDR1 SQVTM and CDR2 ANQGSEA. This CDR3 comprises 14 residues. The CDR3 sequence is CSAAEGRGTDTQYF. CDR3 nucleotide sequence: TGCAGCGCCGCGGAGGGGAGGGGGACAGATACGCAGTATTTT.

J is TRBJ2-1 and V is TRBV6-4; TRBD1 might be the D (6 bases). CDR3 size: 15 residues. Germline-derived CDR1 and CDR2 are MRHNA and SNTAGT. V dropped 2 bases and J dropped 12 bases, with 20 bases sitting between them. CDR3 amino acids: CASSDGAATGRVQFF. The DNA for the CDR3 is TGTGCCAGCAGTGACGGGGCCGCTACAGGGAGAGTGCAGTTCTTC.

The rearrangement joins TRBV5-1 to TRBJ1-1; D perhaps matches TRBD1 (5 bases). V lost 4 bases, J lost 1 base, and 11 bases lay in between. Per germline, CDR1 SGHRS and CDR2 YFSETQ. CDR3 size: 14 residues. The CDR3 region is CASSLGQENTEAFF. CDR3 coding DNA: TGCGCCAGCAGCCTGGGGCAGGAGAACACTGAAGCTTTCTTT.

The chain carries TRBV7-9 and TRBJ1-4; TRBD1 might be the D (6 bases). Germline CDR1 is SEHNR and CDR2 is FQNEAQ (reference sequence). Trimming stripped 5 bases from V and 7 bases from J, with 14 bases between. The CDR3 loop spans 14 amino acids. The CDR3 bases are TGTGCCAGCAGCCCGGACAGTCTTACTGAAAAACTGTTTTTT. Translation: CASSPDSLTEKLFF.

The chain links TRBV27 to TRBJ2-4; 7 nucleotides align to TRBD1. J was trimmed by 0 bases and V by 7 bases; bases with no gene match: 9. CDR3 length: 16 residues. Germline V CDR1 and CDR2: MNHEY, SMNVEV (reference sequence). This CDR3 reads CASTSGQALAKNIQYF. The CDR3 region has the DNA TGTGCCAGCACCTCCGGACAGGCCTTAGCCAAAAACATTCAGTACTTC.

This clone was picked up a small number of times. The chain carries TRBV5-8 and TRBJ1-1; D perhaps matches TRBD1 (5 bases). The CDR3 is 13 amino acids. The V gene lost 5 bases and the J gene lost 1 base, with 9 bases spanning the gap. Germline V CDR1 and CDR2: SGHTS, YDEGEE. The CDR3, as DNA: TGTGCCAGCAGGCGGACACCGAACACTGAAGCTTTCTTT. This sequence encodes CASRRTPNTEAFF.

The genes are TRBV29-1 and TRBJ2-7, with TRBD1 matching 8 bases. The CDR3 totals 14 residues. Per the germline V gene, CDR1 is SQVTM and CDR2 is ANQGSEA. V trimming: 4 bases; J trimming: 0 bases; junction bases outside the gene matches: 5. This chain's CDR3 is CSVAPQGGSYEQYF. For the CDR3, the DNA is TGCAGCGTTGCCCCACAGGGGGGCTCCTACGAGCAGTACTTC.

This clone has more than one count but fewer than ten. This rearrangement joins TRBV14 to TRBJ1-6; 9 nucleotides match TRBD1. Germline CDR1 is SGHDN and CDR2 is FVKESK. The trim removed 5 bases at V and 7 bases at J, leaving 6 bases unmatched. The CDR3 sequence is 15 residues long. The CDR3 bases are TGTGCCAGCAGCAACTACAGGGGGCGAAATTCACCCCTCCACTTT. It translates to CASSNYRGRNSPLHF.

This clone appeared a few times. The V gene is TRBV28, the J gene TRBJ2-2, with TRBD2 matching over 8 bases. This CDR3 is 16 amino acids long. Germline CDR1 MDHEN, CDR2 SYDVKM. J was trimmed by 1 base and V by 5 bases; bases with no gene match: 6. CDR3 residues: CASSLSLAGNTGELFF. The CDR3 DNA follows: TGTGCCAGCAGTCTAAGCCTAGCGGGGAACACCGGGGAGCTGTTTTTT. The variable domain in full, completed from reference TRBV28 and TRBJ2-2, reads DVKVTQSSRYLVKRTGEKVFLECVQDMDHENMFWYRQDPGLGLRLIYFSYDVKMKEKGDIPEGYSVSREKKERFSLILESASTNQTSMYLCASSLSLAGNTGELFFGEGSRLTVL.

The CDR3 bases are TGTGCCAGCAGCCGGACAGCAGAAGCTTTCTTT. This codes for CASSRTAEAFF. The V gene is TRBV5-6, the J gene TRBJ1-1; tentatively, D is TRBD1 (6 bases). Germline V gene lookup returns CDR1 SGHDT and CDR2 YYEEEE. V gave up 4 bases and J gave up 8 bases, with 9 bases separating them. The CDR3 has 11 amino acids.

The V call is TRBV6-5, the J call TRBJ1-2; D possibly corresponds to TRBD1 (5 bases). Germline-derived CDR1 and CDR2 are MNHEY and SVGAGI. Between the trimmed V and J ends, which lost 6 bases and 2 bases, there was a span of 13 bases. This CDR3 is 14 amino acids long. This chain's CDR3 is CASRERGRNYGYTF. CDR3 DNA: TGTGCCAGCAGGGAGCGGGGCCGGAACTATGGCTACACCTTC.

The J gene is TRBJ2-1, the V gene TRBV27; TRBD2 matches at 8 bases. Germline CDR1 reads MNHEY; CDR2 reads SMNVEV (reference sequence). Trimming cost V 8 bases and J 7 bases; bases outside gene matches: 19. The CDR3 is 17 amino acids. CDR3: CASSHGTVSGSVNEQFF. The CDR3 nucleotides read TGTGCCAGCTCACATGGCACAGTAAGCGGGAGTGTAAATGAGCAGTTCTTC.

This clone was observed a handful of times. The chain carries TRBV5-4 and TRBJ2-1; 9 bases are shared with TRBD2. V shed 2 bases and J 8 bases; nucleotides not matched to a gene: 11. This CDR3 region has 16 residues. Germline CDR1 is SGHNT and CDR2 is YYREEE (reference sequence). CDR3 DNA: TGTGCCAGCAGCTTCTCTCTAAGCGGGGGGATCGATGAGCAGTTCTTC. Translating it yields CASSFSLSGGIDEQFF.

The chain recombines TRBV27 with TRBJ1-4; TRBD1 aligns across 9 bases. Germline values: CDR1 MNHEY, CDR2 SMNVEV (reference sequence). The CDR3 length is 15 residues. Losses at the gene ends were 1 base for V and 5 bases for J; bases not matched to a gene: 2. The CDR3 loop reads CASSLYRGRNEKLFF. In DNA, the CDR3 is TGTGCCAGCAGTTTATACAGGGGGCGAAATGAAAAACTGTTTTTT.

For the CDR3, the DNA is TGTGCCAGTAGTCCCCTGGACAGGGGGATTCAGCCCCAGCATTTT. It yields the protein CASSPLDRGIQPQHF. The genes are TRBV19 and TRBJ1-5, with 10 bases lining up with TRBD1. With 5 bases clipped from V and 6 bases from J, the junction kept 7 bases outside the gene matches. Germline CDR1 reads LNHDA; CDR2 reads SQIVND (reference sequence). This CDR3 spans 15 amino acids. The entire variable domain, with the rest obtained from reference TRBV19 and TRBJ1-5, is as follows: DGGITQSPKYLFRKEGQNVTLSCEQNLNHDAMYWYRQDPGQGLRLIYYSQIVNDFQKGDIAEGYSVSREKKESFPLTVTSAQKNPTAFYLCASSPLDRGIQPQHFGDGTRLSIL.

The V gene is TRBV19, the J gene TRBJ2-3; 9 positions agree with TRBD1. Germline V gene sequence: CDR1 LNHDA, CDR2 SQIVND (reference sequence). The CDR3 totals 16 residues. The junction had 9 bases not matched to a gene; V was cut back by 5 bases and J by 3 bases. CDR3 in amino acids: CASSSAGTGWTDTQYF. The CDR3 DNA follows: TGTGCCAGTAGTTCGGCCGGGACAGGGTGGACAGATACGCAGTATTTT.

CDR3 residues: CASSAPGSANEKLFF. The CDR3 region has the DNA TGTGCCAGCAGCGCCCCGGGTTCGGCTAATGAAAAACTGTTTTTT. This chain uses TRBV5-4 with TRBJ1-4, with no clear D. Trimming cost V 4 bases and J 3 bases, with 13 bases left between them. Germline CDR1 reads SGHNT; CDR2 reads YYREEE (reference sequence). CDR3 length: 15 residues.